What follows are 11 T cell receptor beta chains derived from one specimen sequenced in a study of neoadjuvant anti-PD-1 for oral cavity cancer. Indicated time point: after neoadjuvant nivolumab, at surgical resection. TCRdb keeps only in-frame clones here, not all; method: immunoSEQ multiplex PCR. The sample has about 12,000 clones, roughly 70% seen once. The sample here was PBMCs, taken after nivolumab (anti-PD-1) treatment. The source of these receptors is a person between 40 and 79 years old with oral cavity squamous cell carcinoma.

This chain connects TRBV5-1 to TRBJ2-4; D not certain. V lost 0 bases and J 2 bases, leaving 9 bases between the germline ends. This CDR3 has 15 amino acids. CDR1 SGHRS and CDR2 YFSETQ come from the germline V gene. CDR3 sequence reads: CASSLEWASKNIQYF. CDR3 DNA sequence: TGCGCCAGCAGCTTGGAGTGGGCCTCCAAAAACATTCAGTACTTC.

The CDR3 loop reads CASSGRSRAGTEAFF. As DNA, the CDR3 is TGCGCCAGCAGCGGAAGGTCCAGGGCGGGCACTGAAGCTTTCTTT. The J gene is TRBJ1-1, the V gene TRBV4-1; tentative D call: TRBD1 (5 bases). Germline V gene lookup returns CDR1 MGHRA and CDR2 YSYEKL. The CDR3 loop spans 15 amino acids. The ends were cut back, 5 bases at V and 4 bases at J, with 17 bases in the middle.

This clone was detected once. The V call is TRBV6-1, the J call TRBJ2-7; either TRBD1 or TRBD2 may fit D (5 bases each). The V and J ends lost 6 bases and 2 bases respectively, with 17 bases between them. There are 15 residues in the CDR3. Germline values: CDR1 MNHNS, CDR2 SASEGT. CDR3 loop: CASRDGPRGTYEQYF. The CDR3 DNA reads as TGTGCCAGCAGGGACGGGCCCCGGGGCACCTACGAGCAGTACTTC.

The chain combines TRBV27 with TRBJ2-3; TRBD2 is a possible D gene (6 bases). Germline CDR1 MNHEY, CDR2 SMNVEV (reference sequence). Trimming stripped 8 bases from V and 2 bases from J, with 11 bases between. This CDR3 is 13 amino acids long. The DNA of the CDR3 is TGTGCCAGCCAACTAGCTAACACAGATACGCAGTATTTT. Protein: CASQLANTDTQYF.

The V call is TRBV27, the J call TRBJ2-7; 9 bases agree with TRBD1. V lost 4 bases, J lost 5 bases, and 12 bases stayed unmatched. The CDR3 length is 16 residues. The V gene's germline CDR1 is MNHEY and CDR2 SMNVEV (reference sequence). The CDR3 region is CASSSWKGQGLNEQYF. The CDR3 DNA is TGTGCCAGCAGTTCCTGGAAGGGACAGGGATTGAACGAGCAGTACTTC.

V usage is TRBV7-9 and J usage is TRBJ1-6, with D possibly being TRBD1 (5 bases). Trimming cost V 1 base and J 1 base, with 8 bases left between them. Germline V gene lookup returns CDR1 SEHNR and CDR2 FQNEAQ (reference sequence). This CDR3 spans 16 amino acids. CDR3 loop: CASSLEAGSYNSPLHF. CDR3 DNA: TGTGCCAGCAGCTTAGAGGCAGGGTCCTATAATTCACCCCTCCACTTT.

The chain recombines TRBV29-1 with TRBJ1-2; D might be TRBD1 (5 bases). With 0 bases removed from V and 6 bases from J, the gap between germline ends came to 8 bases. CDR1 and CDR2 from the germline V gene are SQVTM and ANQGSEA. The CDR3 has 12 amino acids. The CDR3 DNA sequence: TGCAGCGTTGAAGATGGGGGGGATGGCTACACCTTC. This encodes CSVEDGGDGYTF.

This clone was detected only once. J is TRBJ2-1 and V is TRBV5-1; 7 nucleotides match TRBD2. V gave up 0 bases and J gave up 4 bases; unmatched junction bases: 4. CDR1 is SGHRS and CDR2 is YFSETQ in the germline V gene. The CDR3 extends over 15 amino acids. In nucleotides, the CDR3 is TGCGCCAGCAGCTTGGCTAGCGGAGAATACAATGAGCAGTTCTTC. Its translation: CASSLASGEYNEQFF.

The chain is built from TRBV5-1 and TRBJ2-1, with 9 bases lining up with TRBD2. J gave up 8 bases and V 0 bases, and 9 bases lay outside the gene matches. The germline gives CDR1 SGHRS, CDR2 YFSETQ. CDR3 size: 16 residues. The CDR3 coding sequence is TGCGCCAGCAGCTTGGAAAATAGCGGGAGTGTTGATGAGCAGTTCTTC. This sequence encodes CASSLENSGSVDEQFF.

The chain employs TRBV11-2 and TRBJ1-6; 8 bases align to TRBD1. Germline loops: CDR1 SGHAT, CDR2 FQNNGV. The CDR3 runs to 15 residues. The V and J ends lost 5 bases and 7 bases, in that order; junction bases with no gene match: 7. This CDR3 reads CASSPRTGINSPLHF. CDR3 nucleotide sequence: TGTGCCAGCAGCCCCAGGACAGGGATAAATTCACCCCTCCACTTT.

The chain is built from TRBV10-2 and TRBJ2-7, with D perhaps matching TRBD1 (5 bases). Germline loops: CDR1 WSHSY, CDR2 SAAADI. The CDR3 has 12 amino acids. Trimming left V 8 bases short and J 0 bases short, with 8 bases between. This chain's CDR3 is CASQGVSYEQYF. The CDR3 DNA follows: TGCGCCAGCCAGGGTGTCTCCTACGAGCAGTACTTC.